This T cell receptor beta chain was found in a study of naive CD8 T cells in extremely preterm neonates (TCRdb year 2017). Background for the entire study: The adult participants' age range is given as 25-50 years in the abstract but as 20-50 years in the methods. TCRbeta CDR3 repertoires of sorted naive CD8+ T cells were compared across four age groups: extremely preterm neonates, term neonates, young children and adults. Paper-wide results and their limitations: Preterm neonates shared more CDR3 nucleotide sequences (approximately 2.7%) than term neonates (around 0.4%), young children (0.03%) and adults (roughly 0.01%). The authors noted a small sample size and variable productive template counts among preterm samples as limitations. Preterm neonates showed significantly lower iChao1 richness than every other age group (p < 0.05) along with an even clone distribution, indicating a less rich repertoire. Prospective longitudinal studies of preterm and term neonates were called for by the authors so that T cell development could be tracked within individuals. Compared with the older groups, preterm CDR3s were shorter and closer to germline, carrying fewer N additions and showing less junctional trimming.

The peripheral blood donors were five healthy children aged about 15-56 months who were having elective routine surgery, plus five healthy nonsmoking adults. Healthy nonsmokers aged about 20-50 years, with a median age of roughly 39 years, served as the adult controls. A FACSAria III cell sorter was used to sort live, Annexin V-negative naive CD8+ T cells (CD3+CD8+CD45RA+CCR7+). Each sample yielded roughly 19,000 to 100,000 sorted naive CD8+ T cells. Mononuclear cells were isolated from diluted blood by Ficoll-Paque density gradient centrifugation. Mononuclear cells were cryopreserved in roughly 10% DMSO with around 90% FBS and stored long term at -150°C before sorting. After thawing, the cells were stained with Annexin V and with antibodies against CD3, CD8, CCR7 and CD45RA. The DNeasy Blood and Tissue Kit was used to extract genomic DNA from snap-frozen pellets of sorted cells. TCRbeta CDR3 regions were amplified from genomic DNA by a two-step, bias-controlled multiplex PCR. The multiplex PCR included primers specific for each TRBV and TRBJ gene segment. The immunoSEQ Assay was used to generate TCRbeta repertoire data. The study's processing was this. A relative-frequency ratio and a modified nearest-neighbor algorithm were applied to filter and cluster reads so that closely related sequences were merged. The V, D and J gene assignments for CDR3 sequences were based on IMGT annotation. Template counts were quantified against synthetic TCR CDR3 analog sequences and normalized for PCR amplification bias. Analyses were restricted to unique productive sequences, meaning in-frame CDR3 sequences without stop codons. The immunoSEQ Analyzer software was used to compute clonality, defined as 1 minus Pielou's evenness, and iChao1 richness. Statistical tests were run in JMP, with either Student's t-test or a non-parametric test chosen according to Shapiro-Wilk normality results. This is the immuneACCESS table as TCRdb keeps it, with only in-frame sequences that have V and J called. A part of the clones is gone; compared with another copy, unresolved V genes explain less than half, and the rest is unexplained. That table furnishes V, J and clone size, whereas the DNA furnished D and trimming. The sample records roughly 7,900 clones, roughly 98% of which are singletons. The ten top clones hold roughly 2.8% of the sample.

This clone was observed once. Its antigen remains unidentified. The sample holds no much larger clone one base away, and base qualities are not on file. Inclusive of the bounding cysteine and phenylalanine, the CDR3 is 17 residues long. Left in the record is the CDR3 DNA by itself, 51 bases read in frame from the first base. Sequences SEHNR (CDR1) and FQNEAQ (CDR2) are obtained from the germline V gene (reference sequence). The germline V and J ends show losses of 3 bases and 1 base respectively, and no gene match explains 7 bases of the junction. The sample taken for sequencing was naive CD8+ T cells from blood. This receptor was taken from a human donor in good health. The chain is made from TRBV7-9 and TRBJ2-1; TRBD2 matches 9 bases in the middle. For the CDR3, the sequence is CASSFSSGRGSYNEQFF. The DNA reads TGTGCCAGCAGCTTTAGTAGCGGGAGAGGTTCCTACAATGAGCAGTTCTTC. With the portions outside the CDR3 filled from the reference TRBV7-9 and TRBJ2-1 genes, the complete variable region becomes DTGVSQNPRHKITKRGQNVTFRCDPISEHNRLYWYRQTLGQGPEFLTYFQNEAQLEKSRLLSDRFSAERPKGSFSTLEIQRTEQGDSAMYLCASSFSSGRGSYNEQFFGPGTRLTVL.